This T cell receptor beta chain is drawn from a study of blood T cell repertoires in COVID-19. About the research overall: Acute and convalescent COVID-19 samples came from the United States, Italy and Spain. T cells, B-cell-depleted T cells, or PBMCs supplied cDNA or gDNA.

CDR3 length: 15 amino acids. Germline CDR1 reads PRHDT; CDR2 reads FYEKMQ (reference sequence). The V end was cut by 7 bases, the J end by 0 bases, with 13 bases between. Study processing details: From reference gene primer amplification, estimates of nucleated cell counts were derived. The method was immunoSEQ multiplex PCR; TCRdb's version includes in-frame clones alone and lacks a portion of them. That table supplies the V and J calls and clone size; D and trimming were determined from the DNA. Among approximately 350,000 clones listed, 88% were seen once. A Seattle source enrolled patients during active infection and followed them longitudinally.

This chain links TRBV13 with TRBJ1-5, with a possible D match to TRBD1 (5 bases). The sample taken for sequencing was peripheral blood. The origin of this receptor is a woman in her 70s with COVID-19, enrolled during active disease. Written as DNA, the CDR3 is TGTGCCAGCACCCGAAGGGGTTATAGCAATCAGCCCCAGCATTTT. It yields the protein CASTRRGYSNQPQHF.